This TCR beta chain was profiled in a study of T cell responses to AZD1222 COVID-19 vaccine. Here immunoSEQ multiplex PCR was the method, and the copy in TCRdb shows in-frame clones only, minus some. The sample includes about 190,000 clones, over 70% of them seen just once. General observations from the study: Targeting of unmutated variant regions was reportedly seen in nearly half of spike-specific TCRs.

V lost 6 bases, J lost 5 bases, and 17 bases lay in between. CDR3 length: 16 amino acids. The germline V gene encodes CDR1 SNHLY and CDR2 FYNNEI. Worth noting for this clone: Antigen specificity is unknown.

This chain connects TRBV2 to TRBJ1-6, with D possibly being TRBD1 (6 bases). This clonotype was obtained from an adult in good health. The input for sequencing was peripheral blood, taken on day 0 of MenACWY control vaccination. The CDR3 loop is CASSVESDRNNSPLHF. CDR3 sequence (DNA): TGTGCCAGCAGCGTGGAGAGTGACAGGAATAATTCACCCCTCCACTTT.